The rows below give T cell receptor beta chains drawn from one sample of a study of blood T cell repertoires in COVID-19. Some clones are missing from TCRdb's copy, which holds only in-frame ones; the method was immunoSEQ multiplex PCR. Of 70,000 to 80,000 clones listed, approximately 88% are singletons. The sample taken for sequencing was peripheral blood. The receptors shown here come from a woman aged 45-65 years with acute or convalescent COVID-19. Both conserved end residues are part of each CDR3. The order of the fields is clone size, J gene, D gene, V gene, CDR3 protein, CDR3 DNA. The D gene is left open where the match is weak. Rows may omit the clone size; those that give it use once, few, many or a size class.

>NA|TRBJ2-1|NA|TRBV12-3/TRBV12-4
CASSYMDEQFF
TGTGCCAGCAGTTACATGGATGAGCAGTTCTTC
>once|TRBJ1-1|TRBD1|TRBV3-1/TRBV3-2
CASSSWTGKNTEAFF
TGTGCCAGCAGCTCCTGGACAGGGAAGAACACTGAAGCTTTCTTT
>few|TRBJ1-6|NA|TRBV18
CASSPSGQGNSPLHF
TGTGCCAGCTCACCAAGCGGTCAGGGGAATTCACCCCTCCACTTT
>NA|TRBJ2-7|TRBD1|TRBV28
CASSQLDRVGEQYF
TGTGCCAGCAGTCAATTGGACAGGGTGGGAGAGCAGTACTTC
>few|TRBJ2-1|TRBD2|TRBV3-1/TRBV3-2
CASSHGLDEQFF
TGTGCCAGCAGCCATGGACTAGATGAGCAGTTCTTC
>NA|TRBJ1-1|NA|TRBV20-1
CSASLGGGAFF
TGCAGTGCTAGTCTCGGCGGGGGGGCTTTCTTT
>NA|TRBJ2-5|TRBD2|TRBV5-1
CASSPGLAGGPQETQYF
TGCGCCAGCAGCCCGGGACTAGCGGGGGGGCCCCAAGAGACCCAGTACTTC
>NA|TRBJ2-7|NA|TRBV5-1
CASTNSYEQYF
TGCGCCAGCACTAACTCCTACGAGCAGTACTTC
>NA|TRBJ1-5|TRBD1|TRBV6-2/TRBV6-3
CASSSNRHPRGYQPQHF
TGTGCCAGCAGTTCAAACCGCCACCCCAGGGGGTATCAGCCCCAGCATTTT
>NA|TRBJ2-1|NA|TRBV19
CASSARPRDNEQFF
TGTGCCAGTAGTGCCCGGCCGCGGGACAATGAGCAGTTCTTC
>NA|TRBJ1-5|NA|TRBV6-2/TRBV6-3
CASSPSPQPQHF
TGTGCCAGCAGTCCATCCCCACAGCCCCAGCATTTT
>NA|TRBJ2-1|NA|TRBV7-3
CASSLRRGEQFF
TGTGCCAGCAGCTTACGCCGCGGCGAGCAGTTCTTC
>NA|TRBJ1-4|TRBD1|TRBV2
CASRGDRSNEKLFF
TGTGCCAGCAGAGGGGACAGGTCTAATGAAAAACTGTTTTTT
>few|TRBJ2-7|TRBD2|TRBV11-3
CASSSSGLGATGEQYF
TGTGCCAGCAGTTCATCGGGACTAGGGGCTACGGGGGAGCAGTACTTC
>NA|TRBJ1-6|NA|TRBV7-2
CASSPLYQGYNSPLHF
TGTGCCAGCAGCCCTCTTTACCAGGGGTATAATTCACCCCTCCACTTT
>NA|TRBJ2-1|NA|TRBV6-5
CASSSTSFYEQFF
TGTGCCAGCAGTTCCACTAGTTTCTATGAGCAGTTCTTC
>NA|TRBJ1-1|TRBD1|TRBV28
CASSLESGGNTEAFF
TGTGCCAGCAGTTTAGAGTCAGGGGGCAACACTGAAGCTTTCTTT
>NA|TRBJ1-1|TRBD1|TRBV12-3/TRBV12-4
CASRVGTAEAFF
TGTGCCAGCAGGGTGGGGACAGCTGAAGCTTTCTTT
>NA|TRBJ2-7|NA|TRBV5-5
CASSLAFGSSYEQYF
TGTGCCAGCAGCTTGGCCTTTGGCAGTTCCTACGAGCAGTACTTC
>NA|TRBJ1-2|TRBD1|TRBV5-5
CASSLARGLNYGYTF
TGTGCCAGCAGCTTGGCTAGGGGGCTCAACTATGGCTACACCTTC
>NA|TRBJ2-5|NA|TRBV7-3
CASSPSRVLETQYF
TGTGCCAGCAGCCCATCCAGGGTTTTGGAGACCCAGTACTTC
>medium-sized|TRBJ2-7|TRBD1|TRBV7-8
CASSSRQGPSWEQYF
TGTGCCAGCAGCTCGAGACAGGGGCCCTCGTGGGAGCAGTACTTC
>NA|TRBJ2-7|NA|TRBV21-1
CARRAPWRDRSLPYEQYF
TGTGCCAGAAGGGCACCCTGGCGGGACAGGAGCCTACCGTACGAGCAGTACTTC
>once|TRBJ2-7|NA|TRBV5-6
CASSFPQTTYEQYF
TGTGCCAGCAGCTTTCCACAGACCACCTACGAGCAGTACTTC
>once|TRBJ1-2|NA|TRBV20-1
CSAPSYGYTF
TGCAGTGCTCCCAGCTATGGCTACACCTTC
>NA|TRBJ1-1|TRBD1|TRBV10-1
CASSEDRGPNTEAFF
TGCGCCAGCAGTGAGGACAGGGGCCCGAACACTGAAGCTTTCTTT
>few|TRBJ2-1|TRBD2|TRBV11-2
CASSSLAEWGEQFF
TGTGCCAGCAGCTCGCTAGCGGAGTGGGGTGAGCAGTTCTTC
>NA|TRBJ1-2|NA|TRBV12-3/TRBV12-4
CASSLGQNYGYTF
TGTGCCAGCAGTTTGGGGCAGAACTATGGCTACACCTTC
>NA|TRBJ2-1|TRBD2|TRBV3-1/TRBV3-2
CASSQGLAVYNEQFF
TGTGCCAGCAGTCAGGGACTAGCCGTTTACAATGAGCAGTTCTTC
>NA|TRBJ2-3|NA|TRBV10-1
CASSDRTTGASDTDTQYF
TGCGCCAGCAGTGACCGGACTACTGGGGCCTCAGACACAGATACGCAGTATTTT
>NA|TRBJ1-1|NA|TRBV18
CASSPRGQRVTEAFF
TGTGCCAGCTCACCGCGGGGCCAGAGGGTCACTGAAGCTTTCTTT
>NA|TRBJ2-3|TRBD2|TRBV3-1/TRBV3-2
CASSQSLAGVDTQYF
TGTGCCAGCAGCCAATCACTAGCGGGAGTGGATACGCAGTATTTT
>NA|TRBJ2-7|NA|TRBV7-2
CASSFLYEQYF
TGTGCCAGCAGCTTTTTATACGAGCAGTACTTC
>NA|TRBJ2-3|TRBD2|TRBV2
CASSDTSGGADTQYF
TGTGCCAGCAGTGACACTAGCGGGGGGGCCGATACGCAGTATTTT
>NA|TRBJ2-4|NA|TRBV15
CATSRDRDTAKNIQYF
TGTGCCACCAGCAGAGACCGGGACACAGCCAAAAACATTCAGTACTTC
>NA|TRBJ2-5|NA|TRBV11-2
CASNGLDSQETQYF
TGTGCCAGCAACGGCCTGGACAGCCAAGAGACCCAGTACTTC
>NA|TRBJ1-5|NA|TRBV7-2
CASSTSPGQPQHF
TGTGCCAGCAGCACTTCCCCAGGACAGCCCCAGCATTTT
>NA|TRBJ2-3|TRBD2|TRBV28
CASSLLPGGGGTDTQYF
TGTGCCAGCAGTTTATTACCTGGGGGAGGGGGCACAGATACGCAGTATTTT
>NA|TRBJ2-4|NA|TRBV12-3/TRBV12-4
CASGQGIQYF
TGTGCCAGCGGACAAGGGATTCAGTACTTC
>once|TRBJ1-3|NA|TRBV11-3
CASSLEDTLSDGNTIYF
TGTGCCAGCAGCTTAGAGGACACCCTGTCGGACGGAAACACCATATATTTT
>NA|TRBJ2-5|NA|TRBV15
CATSRRGGGSETQYF
TGTGCCACCAGCAGGAGGGGAGGGGGGTCGGAGACCCAGTACTTC
>NA|TRBJ2-3|NA|TRBV25-1
CASTTSRSSGDTQYF
TGTGCCAGCACCACGAGCAGGTCCTCGGGGGATACGCAGTATTTT
>few|TRBJ1-5|NA|TRBV2
CASSRQNTQDQPQHF
TGTGCCAGCAGCCGACAGAACACGCAAGATCAGCCCCAGCATTTT
>NA|TRBJ1-2|NA|TRBV24-1
CATSDAAGERGGYTF
TGTGCCACCAGTGATGCGGCAGGGGAGAGAGGTGGCTACACCTTC
>NA|TRBJ2-1|TRBD1|TRBV9
CASSVGPGQGFDEQFF
TGTGCCAGCAGCGTAGGGCCGGGACAGGGGTTCGATGAGCAGTTCTTC
>once|TRBJ1-5|TRBD1|TRBV19
CASRRGQGWREPQHF
TGTGCCAGTAGAAGGGGACAGGGTTGGAGGGAGCCCCAGCATTTT
>NA|TRBJ2-7|TRBD2|TRBV28
CASSFDRIAGEQYF
TGTGCCAGCAGCTTTGACAGAATAGCGGGGGAGCAGTACTTC
>NA|TRBJ1-6|NA|TRBV5-1
CASSSRTASSYNSPLHF
TGCGCCAGCAGCTCAAGGACAGCGAGCTCCTATAATTCACCCCTCCACTTT
>NA|TRBJ1-4|TRBD1|TRBV3-1/TRBV3-2
CASSQTTGAPNEKLFF
TGTGCCAGCAGCCAAACGACAGGGGCTCCTAATGAAAAACTGTTTTTT
>NA|TRBJ1-1|NA|TRBV3-1/TRBV3-2
CASSQDRNTEAFF
TGTGCCAGCAGCCAAGACAGGAACACTGAAGCTTTCTTT
>NA|TRBJ1-6|TRBD1|TRBV28
CASSFGTGLSPLHF
TGTGCCAGCAGTTTCGGGACAGGGCTTTCACCCCTCCACTTT
>few|TRBJ2-2|NA|TRBV7-8
CASSLFSTGELFF
TGTGCCAGCAGCTTATTTAGTACGGGGGAGCTGTTTTTT
>NA|TRBJ1-6|TRBD1|TRBV27
CASSPGDSNSPLHF
TGTGCCAGCAGTCCCGGGGACAGCAATTCACCCCTCCACTTT
>NA|TRBJ2-5|NA|TRBV11-1
CASSLAGPGETQYF
TGTGCCAGCAGCTTAGCGGGGCCCGGGGAGACCCAGTACTTC
>NA|TRBJ1-4|NA|TRBV2
CASGGHQNEKLFF
TGTGCCAGCGGAGGGCACCAAAATGAAAAACTGTTTTTT
>NA|TRBJ2-1|NA|TRBV18
CASSPTQTLGEEQFF
TGTGCCAGCTCCCCTACCCAAACCCTCGGGGAGGAGCAGTTCTTC
>NA|TRBJ1-1|NA|TRBV5-1
CASSLDPLGGNTEAFF
TGCGCCAGCAGCTTGGATCCCTTGGGGGGGAACACTGAAGCTTTCTTT